This is a list of T cell receptor beta chains from one sample in a study of cytomegalovirus exposure and HLA in healthy donors. Clones were sequenced by immunoSEQ multiplex PCR, and TCRdb holds only the in-frame ones, with some missing. Of around 260,000 clones listed, 90% are singletons. Sample: PBMCs. These receptors originate from a woman aged 30 to 39 in good health and CMV-seronegative. Both conserved end residues are part of each CDR3. The order of the fields is D gene, V gene, J gene, clone size, CDR3 protein, CDR3 DNA. D genes are given only for firm matches. Clone size is shown for a subset of rows, as once, few, many or a class of expanded clone.

NA,TRBV2,TRBJ2-7,NA,CASNFGVGVEQYF,TGTGCCAGCAATTTTGGCGTCGGGGTCGAGCAGTACTTC
TRBD1,TRBV27,TRBJ1-5,few,CASSGGQGLTGQPQHF,TGTGCCAGCAGCGGGGGACAGGGGTTGACGGGACAGCCCCAGCATTTT
NA,TRBV5-4,TRBJ2-1,NA,CASVGLSGNEQFF,TGTGCCAGCGTCGGACTTTCGGGGAATGAGCAGTTCTTC
TRBD1,TRBV9,TRBJ1-4,NA,CASSAGTGGTEKLFF,TGTGCCAGCAGCGCGGGGACAGGGGGCACGGAAAAACTGTTTTTT
NA,TRBV11-3,TRBJ2-1,once,CASSRLNEQFF,TGTGCCAGCAGCCGGCTCAATGAGCAGTTCTTC
NA,TRBV19,TRBJ1-4,NA,CASSTRSATTNEKLFF,TGTGCCAGTAGTACCCGGAGTGCAACAACTAATGAAAAACTGTTTTTT
TRBD1,TRBV10-3,TRBJ2-1,few,CAIKSGTGRSNEQFF,TGTGCCATCAAGTCCGGGACAGGGAGATCCAATGAGCAGTTCTTC
TRBD1,TRBV4-3,TRBJ2-5,once,CASSQTRGLGEETQYF,TGCGCCAGCAGCCAGACCAGGGGGCTCGGGGAAGAGACCCAGTACTTC
TRBD2,TRBV6-6,TRBJ2-1,NA,CASRVTSGRSYNEQFF,TGTGCCAGCAGAGTTACTAGCGGGAGGTCCTACAATGAGCAGTTCTTC
NA,TRBV21-1,TRBJ2-3,NA,CASSKENVLDTQYF,TGTGCCAGCAGCAAAGAAAACGTTCTGGATACGCAGTATTTT
TRBD2,TRBV30,TRBJ2-7,NA,CAWELAGGGYEQYF,TGTGCCTGGGAACTAGCGGGTGGGGGCTACGAGCAGTACTTC
NA,TRBV7-9,TRBJ1-1,NA,CASSSPSQMVNTEAFF,TGTGCCAGCAGCTCGCCTTCTCAGATGGTGAACACTGAAGCTTTCTTT
NA,TRBV6-6,TRBJ2-1,NA,CASSYSTTREYEQFF,TGTGCCAGCAGTTACTCAACAACCAGGGAGTATGAGCAGTTCTTC
TRBD2,TRBV18,TRBJ2-2,NA,CASSPPGTSNLGELFF,TGTGCCAGCTCACCACCCGGGACTAGCAATTTAGGGGAGCTGTTTTTT
TRBD2,TRBV10-3,TRBJ2-7,NA,CAISESSGLAGGEQYF,TGTGCCATCAGTGAGTCGTCTGGACTAGCGGGAGGCGAGCAGTACTTC
TRBD2,TRBV7-7,TRBJ2-1,NA,CASSIGLAGYNEQFF,TGTGCCAGCAGCATTGGACTAGCGGGCTACAATGAGCAGTTCTTC
NA,TRBV7-2,TRBJ2-3,NA,CASSLVRDTQYF,TGTGCCAGCAGCTTAGTAAGGGATACGCAGTATTTT
NA,TRBV5-1,TRBJ2-3,NA,CASSLGGYTDTQYF,TGCGCCAGCAGCTTAGGCGGGTACACAGATACGCAGTATTTT
NA,TRBV4-1,TRBJ1-4,NA,CASSHMGASTNEKLFF,TGCGCCAGCAGCCATATGGGGGCTTCAACTAATGAAAAACTGTTTTTT
TRBD1,TRBV7-9,TRBJ1-4,NA,CASSSGTAATNEKLFF,TGTGCCAGCAGCTCCGGGACAGCCGCAACTAATGAAAAACTGTTTTTT
NA,TRBV18,TRBJ2-5,NA,CASSPNSISQETQYF,TGTGCCAGCTCACCGAATAGCATTAGCCAAGAGACCCAGTACTTC
NA,TRBV29-1,TRBJ2-5,NA,CSARRARQETQYF,TGCAGCGCCCGAAGGGCGAGACAAGAGACCCAGTACTTC
NA,TRBV11-2,TRBJ2-5,NA,CASSGQGLRGETQYF,TGTGCCAGCAGCGGTCAGGGGCTACGAGGGGAGACCCAGTACTTC
NA,TRBV27,TRBJ2-3,NA,CASRSSQLALYGADTQYF,TGTGCCAGCAGATCTAGCCAGCTAGCGCTATATGGCGCAGATACGCAGTATTTT
TRBD2,TRBV6-7,TRBJ2-1,NA,CASSGNGDDEQFF,TGTGCCAGTAGCGGGAACGGGGACGATGAGCAGTTCTTC
TRBD2,TRBV9,TRBJ2-2,once,CASSVVNSGRNTGELFF,TGTGCCAGCAGCGTAGTGAATAGCGGGAGGAACACCGGGGAGCTGTTTTTT
TRBD2,TRBV11-3,TRBJ2-3,NA,CASSLRGVAGGPLTDTQYF,TGTGCCAGCAGCTTAAGGGGCGTTGCGGGAGGGCCTCTGACAGATACGCAGTATTTT
NA,TRBV10-1,TRBJ2-1,NA,CASSESANEQFF,TGCGCCAGCAGTGAGAGTGCCAATGAGCAGTTCTTC
TRBD2,TRBV18,TRBJ2-7,once,CASSLLREAYEQYF,TGTGCCAGCTCCTTGTTGCGGGAGGCATACGAGCAGTACTTC
NA,TRBV27,TRBJ2-7,NA,CASSLVGTSYEQYF,TGTGCCAGCAGTTTAGTAGGGACCTCCTACGAGCAGTACTTC
TRBD2,TRBV28,TRBJ2-1,NA,CASSILAETYNEQFF,TGTGCCAGCAGTATACTAGCGGAGACGTACAATGAGCAGTTCTTC
NA,TRBV30,TRBJ2-7,once,CAWSGVRGRPYEQYF,TGTGCCTGGAGTGGGGTGCGGGGGCGCCCCTACGAGCAGTACTTC
TRBD1,TRBV6-6,TRBJ1-5,NA,CASSLGQGRQPQHF,TGTGCCAGCAGTCTAGGACAGGGGCGACAGCCCCAGCATTTT